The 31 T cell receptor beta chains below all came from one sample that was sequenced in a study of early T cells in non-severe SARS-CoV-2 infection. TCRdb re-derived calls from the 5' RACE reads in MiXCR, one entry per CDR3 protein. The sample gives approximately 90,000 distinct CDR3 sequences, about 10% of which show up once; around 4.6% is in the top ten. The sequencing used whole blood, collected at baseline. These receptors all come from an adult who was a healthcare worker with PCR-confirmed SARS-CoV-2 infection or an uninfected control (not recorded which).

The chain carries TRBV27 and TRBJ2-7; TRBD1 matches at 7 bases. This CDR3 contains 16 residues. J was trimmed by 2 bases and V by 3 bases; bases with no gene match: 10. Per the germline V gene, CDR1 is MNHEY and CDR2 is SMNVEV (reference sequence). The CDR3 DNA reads TGTGCCAGCAGTTTGTCCGGACAGGCACTGACCTACGAGCAGTACTTC. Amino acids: CASSLSGQALTYEQYF.

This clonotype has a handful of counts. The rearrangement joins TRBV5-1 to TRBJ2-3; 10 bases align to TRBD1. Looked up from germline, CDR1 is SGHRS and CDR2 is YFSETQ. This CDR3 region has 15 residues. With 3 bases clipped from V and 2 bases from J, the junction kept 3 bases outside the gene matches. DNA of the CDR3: TGCGCCAGCAGCTGGACAGGGGGTTACACAGATACGCAGTATTTT. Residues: CASSWTGGYTDTQYF.

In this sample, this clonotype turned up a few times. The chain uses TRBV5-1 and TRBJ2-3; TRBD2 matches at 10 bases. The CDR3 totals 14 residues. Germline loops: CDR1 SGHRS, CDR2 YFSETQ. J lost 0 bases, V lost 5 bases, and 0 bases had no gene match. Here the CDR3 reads CASRTSGSTDTQYF. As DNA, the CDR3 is TGCGCCAGCAGGACTAGCGGGAGCACAGATACGCAGTATTTT.

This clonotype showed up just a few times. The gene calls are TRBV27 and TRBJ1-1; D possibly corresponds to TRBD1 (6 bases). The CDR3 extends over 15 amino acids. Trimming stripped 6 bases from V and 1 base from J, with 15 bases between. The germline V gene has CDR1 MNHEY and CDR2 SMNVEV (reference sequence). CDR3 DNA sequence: TGTGCCAGCAGGCTTGTGGGGGGGGCGAACACTGAAGCTTTCTTT. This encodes CASRLVGGANTEAFF.

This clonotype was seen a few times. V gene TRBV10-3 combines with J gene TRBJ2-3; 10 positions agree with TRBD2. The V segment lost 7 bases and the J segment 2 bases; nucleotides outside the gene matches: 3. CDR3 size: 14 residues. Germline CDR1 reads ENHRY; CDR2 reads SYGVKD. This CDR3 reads CAINSGRNTDTQYF. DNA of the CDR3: TGTGCCATCAATAGCGGGAGGAACACAGATACGCAGTATTTT.

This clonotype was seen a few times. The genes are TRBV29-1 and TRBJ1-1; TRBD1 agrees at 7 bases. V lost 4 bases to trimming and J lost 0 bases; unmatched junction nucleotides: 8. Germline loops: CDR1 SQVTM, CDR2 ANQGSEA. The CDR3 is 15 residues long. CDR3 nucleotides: TGCAGCGTTGCATTCCGGGACAGACTGAACACTGAAGCTTTCTTT. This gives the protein CSVAFRDRLNTEAFF.

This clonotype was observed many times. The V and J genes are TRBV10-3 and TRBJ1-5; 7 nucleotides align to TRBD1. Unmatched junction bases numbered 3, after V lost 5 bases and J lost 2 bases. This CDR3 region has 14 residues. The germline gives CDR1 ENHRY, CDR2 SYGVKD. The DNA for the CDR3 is TGTGCCATCAGTTCCGGGACAGGCAATCAGCCCCAGCATTTT. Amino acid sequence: CAISSGTGNQPQHF.

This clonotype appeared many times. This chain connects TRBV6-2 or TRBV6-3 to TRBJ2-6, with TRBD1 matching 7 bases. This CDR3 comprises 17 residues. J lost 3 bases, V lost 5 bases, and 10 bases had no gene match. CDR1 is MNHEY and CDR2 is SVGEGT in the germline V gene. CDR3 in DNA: TGTGCCAGCAGTGCCGGACAGGTTAATGGTGGGGCCAACGTCCTGACTTTC. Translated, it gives CASSAGQVNGGANVLTF.

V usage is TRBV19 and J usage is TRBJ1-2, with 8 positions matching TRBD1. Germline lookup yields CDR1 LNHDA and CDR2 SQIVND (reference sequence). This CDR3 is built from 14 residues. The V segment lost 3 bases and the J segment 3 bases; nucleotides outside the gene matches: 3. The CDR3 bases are TGTGCCAGTAGTATCTCAGGGGGCGACTATGGCTACACCTTC. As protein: CASSISGGDYGYTF.

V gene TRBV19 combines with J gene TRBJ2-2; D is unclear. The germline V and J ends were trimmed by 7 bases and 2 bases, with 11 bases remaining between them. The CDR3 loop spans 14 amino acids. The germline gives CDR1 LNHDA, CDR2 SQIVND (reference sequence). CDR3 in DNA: TGTGCCAGTACTACCAGTCTTAACACCGGGGAGCTGTTTTTT. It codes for CASTTSLNTGELFF.

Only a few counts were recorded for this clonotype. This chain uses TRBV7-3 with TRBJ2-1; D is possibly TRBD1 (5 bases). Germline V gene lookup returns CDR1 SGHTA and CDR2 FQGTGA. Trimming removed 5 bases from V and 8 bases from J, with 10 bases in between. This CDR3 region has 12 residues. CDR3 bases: TGTGCCAGCAGCCCTCAGGGCCATGAGCAGTTCTTC. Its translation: CASSPQGHEQFF.

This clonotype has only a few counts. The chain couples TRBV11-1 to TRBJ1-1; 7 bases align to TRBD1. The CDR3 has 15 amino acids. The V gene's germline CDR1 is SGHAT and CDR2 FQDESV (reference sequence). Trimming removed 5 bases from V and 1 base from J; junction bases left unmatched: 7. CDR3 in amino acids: CASSRWGDRNTEAFF. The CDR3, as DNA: TGTGCCAGCAGCCGTTGGGGGGACAGGAACACTGAAGCTTTCTTT. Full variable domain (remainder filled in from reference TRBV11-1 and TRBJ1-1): EAEVAQSPRYKITEKSQAVAFWCDPISGHATLYWYRQILGQGPELLVQFQDESVVDDSQLPKDRFSAERLKGVDSTLKIQPAELGDSAMYLCASSRWGDRNTEAFFGQGTRLTVV.

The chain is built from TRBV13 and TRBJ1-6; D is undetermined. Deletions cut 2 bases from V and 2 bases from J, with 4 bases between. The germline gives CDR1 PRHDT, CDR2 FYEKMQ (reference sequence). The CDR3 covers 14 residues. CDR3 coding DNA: TGTGCCAGCAGCTTATTTGCCTATAATTCACCCCTCCACTTT. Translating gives CASSLFAYNSPLHF.

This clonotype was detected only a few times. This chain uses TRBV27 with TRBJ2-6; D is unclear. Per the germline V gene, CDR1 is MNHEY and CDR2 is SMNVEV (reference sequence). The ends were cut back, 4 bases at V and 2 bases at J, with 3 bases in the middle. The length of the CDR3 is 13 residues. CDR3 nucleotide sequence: TGTGCCAGCAGTTCCACTGGGGCCAACGTCCTGACTTTC. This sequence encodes CASSSTGANVLTF.

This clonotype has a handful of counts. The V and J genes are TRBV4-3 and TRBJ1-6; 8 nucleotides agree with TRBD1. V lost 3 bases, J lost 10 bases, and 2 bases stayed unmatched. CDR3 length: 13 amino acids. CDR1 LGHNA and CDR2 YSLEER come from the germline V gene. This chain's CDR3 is CASSQDRVSPLHF. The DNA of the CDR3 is TGCGCCAGCAGCCAGGACAGGGTCTCACCCCTCCACTTT.

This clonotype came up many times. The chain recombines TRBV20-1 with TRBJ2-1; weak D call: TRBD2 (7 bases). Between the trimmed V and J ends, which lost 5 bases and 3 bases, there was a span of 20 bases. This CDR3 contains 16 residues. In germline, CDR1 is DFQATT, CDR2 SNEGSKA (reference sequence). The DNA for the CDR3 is TGCAGTGCTCCCCAGGCGGGGGCCCAAAACTACAATGAGCAGTTCTTC. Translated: CSAPQAGAQNYNEQFF.

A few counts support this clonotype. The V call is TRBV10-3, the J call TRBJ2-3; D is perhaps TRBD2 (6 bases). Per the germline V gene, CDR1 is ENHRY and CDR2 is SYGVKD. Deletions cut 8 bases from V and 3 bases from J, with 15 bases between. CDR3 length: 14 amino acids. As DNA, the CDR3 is TGTGCCATCGCTCTCGGGGCGGGGACAGATACGCAGTATTTT. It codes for CAIALGAGTDTQYF.

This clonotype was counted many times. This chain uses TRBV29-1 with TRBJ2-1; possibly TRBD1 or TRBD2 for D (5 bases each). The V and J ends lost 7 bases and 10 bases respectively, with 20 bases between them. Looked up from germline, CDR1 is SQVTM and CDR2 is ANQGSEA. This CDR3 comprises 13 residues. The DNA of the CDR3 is TGCAGCGCCTACGGGACGGCCGCGGGCGAGCAGTTCTTC. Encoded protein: CSAYGTAAGEQFF.

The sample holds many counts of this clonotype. CDR3 nucleotide sequence: TGTGCCAGCAGCGAGGACCGCTATAGCATTCAGTACTTC. The encoded protein is CASSEDRYSIQYF. V usage is TRBV11-2 and J usage is TRBJ2-4; D gene uncertain. The ends were cut back, 5 bases at V and 9 bases at J, with 14 bases in the middle. The CDR3 has 13 residues. Germline CDR1 is SGHAT and CDR2 is FQNNGV. The full variable domain, in which reference TRBV11-2 and TRBJ2-4 provide the parts outside the CDR3, is EAGVAQSPRYKIIEKRQSVAFWCNPISGHATLYWYQQILGQGPKLLIQFQNNGVVDDSQLPKDRFSAERLKGVDSTLKIQPAKLEDSAVYLCASSEDRYSIQYFGAGTRLSVL.

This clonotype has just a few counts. The CDR3 spells CASSPDLNEKLFF. CDR3 coding DNA: TGCGCCAGCAGCCCGGACCTGAATGAAAAACTGTTTTTT. The rearrangement uses TRBV5-1 and TRBJ1-4; D not resolved. In germline, CDR1 is SGHRS, CDR2 YFSETQ. The CDR3 contains 13 residues. Trimming took 4 bases from V and 5 from J, leaving 9 bases between them.

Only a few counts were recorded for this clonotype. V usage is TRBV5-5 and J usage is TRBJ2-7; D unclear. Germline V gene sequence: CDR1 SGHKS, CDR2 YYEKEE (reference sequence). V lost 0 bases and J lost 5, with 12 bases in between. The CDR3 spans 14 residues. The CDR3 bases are TGTGCCAGCAGCTTGGCCTGGGGTTTGGACGAGCAGTACTTC. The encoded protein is CASSLAWGLDEQYF.

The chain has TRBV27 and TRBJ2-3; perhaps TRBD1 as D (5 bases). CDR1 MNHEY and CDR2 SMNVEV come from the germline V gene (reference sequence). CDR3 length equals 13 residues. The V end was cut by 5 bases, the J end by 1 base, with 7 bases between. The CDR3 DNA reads TGTGCCAGCAGTATACAGGGCACAGATACGCAGTATTTT. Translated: CASSIQGTDTQYF.

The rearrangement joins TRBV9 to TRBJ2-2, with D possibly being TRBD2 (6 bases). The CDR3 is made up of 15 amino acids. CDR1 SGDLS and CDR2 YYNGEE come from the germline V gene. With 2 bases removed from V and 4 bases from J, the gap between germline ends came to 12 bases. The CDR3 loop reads CASSVEGAGTGELFF. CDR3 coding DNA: TGTGCCAGCAGCGTGGAGGGAGCGGGCACCGGGGAGCTGTTTTTT.

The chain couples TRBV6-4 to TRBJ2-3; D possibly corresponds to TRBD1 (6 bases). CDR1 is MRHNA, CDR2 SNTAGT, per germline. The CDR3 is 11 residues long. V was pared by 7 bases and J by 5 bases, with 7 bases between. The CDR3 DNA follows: TGTGCCAGCAAGGACAGAGATACGCAGTATTTT. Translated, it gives CASKDRDTQYF.

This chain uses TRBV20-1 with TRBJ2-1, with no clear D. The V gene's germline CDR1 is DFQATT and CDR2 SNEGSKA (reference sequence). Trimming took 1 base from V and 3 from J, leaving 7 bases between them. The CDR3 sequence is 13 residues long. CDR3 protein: CSARVVLYNEQFF. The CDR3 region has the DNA TGCAGTGCTAGAGTTGTTCTCTACAATGAGCAGTTCTTC.

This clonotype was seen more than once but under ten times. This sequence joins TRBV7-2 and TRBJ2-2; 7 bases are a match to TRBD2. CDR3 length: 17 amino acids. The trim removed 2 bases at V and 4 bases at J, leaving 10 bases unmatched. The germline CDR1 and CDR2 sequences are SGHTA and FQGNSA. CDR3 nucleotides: TGTGCCAGCAGCTTATTAGGGACTACCGGGAGCACCGGGGAGCTGTTTTTT. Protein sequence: CASSLLGTTGSTGELFF. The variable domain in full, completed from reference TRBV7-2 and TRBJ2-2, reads GAGVSQSPSNKVTEKGKDVELRCDPISGHTALYWYRQSLGQGLEFLIYFQGNSAPDKSGLPSDRFSAERTGGSVSTLTIQRTQQEDSAVYLCASSLLGTTGSTGELFFGEGSRLTVL.

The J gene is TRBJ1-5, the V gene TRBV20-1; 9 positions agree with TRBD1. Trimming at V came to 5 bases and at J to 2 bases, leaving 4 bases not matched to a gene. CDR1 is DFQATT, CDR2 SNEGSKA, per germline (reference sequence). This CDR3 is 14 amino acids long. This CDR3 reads CSADRGTGNQPQHF. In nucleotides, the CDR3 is TGCAGTGCTGACAGGGGGACGGGCAATCAGCCCCAGCATTTT.

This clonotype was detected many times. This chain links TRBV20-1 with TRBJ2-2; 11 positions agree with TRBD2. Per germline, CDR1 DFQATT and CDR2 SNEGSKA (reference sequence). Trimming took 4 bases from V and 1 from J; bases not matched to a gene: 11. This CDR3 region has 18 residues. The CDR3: CSAKRELAGARNTGELFF. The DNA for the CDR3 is TGCAGTGCTAAGAGGGAACTAGCGGGGGCTAGGAACACCGGGGAGCTGTTTTTT.

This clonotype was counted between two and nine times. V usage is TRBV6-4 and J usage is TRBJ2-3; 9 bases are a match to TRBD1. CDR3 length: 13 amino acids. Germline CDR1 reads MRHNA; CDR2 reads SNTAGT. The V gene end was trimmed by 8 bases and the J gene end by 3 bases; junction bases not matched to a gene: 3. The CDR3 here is CASGTGSTDTQYF. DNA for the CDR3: TGTGCCAGCGGGACAGGGAGTACAGATACGCAGTATTTT.

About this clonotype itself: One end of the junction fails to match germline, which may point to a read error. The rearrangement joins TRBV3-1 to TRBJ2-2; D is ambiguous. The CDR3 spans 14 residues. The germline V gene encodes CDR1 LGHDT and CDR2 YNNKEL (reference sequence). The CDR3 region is CVSSPKGDLGELFF. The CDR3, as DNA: TGTGTCAGCAGCCCCAAGGGCGATCTCGGGGAGCTGTTTTTT.

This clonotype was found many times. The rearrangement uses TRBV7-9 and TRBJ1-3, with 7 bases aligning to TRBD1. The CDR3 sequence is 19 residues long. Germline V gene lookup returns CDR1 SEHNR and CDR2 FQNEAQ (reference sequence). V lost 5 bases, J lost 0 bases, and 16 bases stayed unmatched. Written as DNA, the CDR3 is TGTGCCAGCAGCCCAAGCCCCCTTAACAGGGGAACCTCTGGAAACACCATATATTTT. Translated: CASSPSPLNRGTSGNTIYF.